This TCR beta chain was profiled in a study of vaccination effects on CD4 cells after COVID-19. General observations from the study: Healthy vaccine recipients' vaccine-induced clones were almost all SARS-CoV-2 mono-reactive.

Only in-frame clones appear in the TCRdb table, and some are missing; sequencing was by immunoSEQ multiplex PCR. This sample carries about 20,000 clones, approximately 70% of them seen once, and the ten largest clones take around 9.1%. J gave up 5 bases and V 3 bases, and 6 bases lay outside the gene matches. Per the germline V gene, CDR1 is SGHNT and CDR2 is YYREEE (reference sequence). This CDR3 comprises 16 residues. ViraFEST expansion of antigen-specific CD4+ T cells with viral peptide pools preceded sequencing. Between days 9 and 11 of culture, CD4+ T cells were separated out. None of the vaccinated had previously contracted SARS-CoV-2, and their nucleocapsid antibodies tested negative. A half-medium replacement with IL-2 medium was carried out on days 3 and 7. In regard to this clone: As yet, its antigen is unknown.

The clonotype comes from a human donor who received a COVID-19 vaccine. The rearrangement links TRBV5-4 to TRBJ2-3; 13 bases fit TRBD2. The sequencing here drew on CD4+ T cells from PBMCs cultured with HCoV-NL63 spike peptides, taken before COVID-19 vaccination. The CDR3 DNA reads as TGTGCCAGCAGCTCGAAGACTAGCGGGAGGATAGATACGCAGTATTTT. Amino acids: CASSSKTSGRIDTQYF.